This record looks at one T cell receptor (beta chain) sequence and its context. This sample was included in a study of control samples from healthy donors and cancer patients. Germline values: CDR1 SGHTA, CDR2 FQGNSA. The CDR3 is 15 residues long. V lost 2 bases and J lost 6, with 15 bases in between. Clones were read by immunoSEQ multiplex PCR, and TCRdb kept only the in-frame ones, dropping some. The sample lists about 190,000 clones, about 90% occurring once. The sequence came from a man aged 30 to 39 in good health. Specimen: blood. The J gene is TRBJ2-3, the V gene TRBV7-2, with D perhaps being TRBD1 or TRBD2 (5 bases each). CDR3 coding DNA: TGTGCCAGCAGCTTACTCGGGGACCTCCGGGATACGCAGTATTTT. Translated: CASSLLGDLRDTQYF.